This T cell receptor beta chain derives from a study of T-cell reconstitution after alpha-beta-depleted transplantation in children. The study's findings and limits: T-cell counts and diversity were attributed mostly to newly produced T cells one year after transplant. Roughly two months post-transplant, alpha-beta T cells reportedly originated from several hundred graft clones that had expanded.

Preparing the TCRbeta library involved the use of unique molecular identifiers. TCRdb re-called the PCR reads through MiXCR, storing one row per CDR3 protein. The repertoire has about 640,000 distinct CDR3 sequences, around 13% of them found once; the top ten carry around 2.2%. The CDR3 runs 17 residues. Germline trimming cut 2 bases from V and 8 bases from J; bases unmatched to any gene: 14. Looked up from germline, CDR1 is SGHTA and CDR2 is FQGNSA. Concerning this clonotype: Its target is not known.

This chain links TRBV7-2 with TRBJ2-1; 8 nucleotides agree with TRBD2. The material was PBMCs, mostly from graft donor cells, obtained 360 days after TCRalphabeta/CD19-depleted stem cell transplant. The clonotype originates from a male patient aged 10-17 years who had a stem cell transplant for acute myeloid leukemia, so the T cells may come from the graft donor. The CDR3 region is CASSLIGWAGGTDEQFF. DNA of the CDR3: TGTGCCAGCAGCTTAATAGGGTGGGCGGGAGGAACCGATGAGCAGTTCTTC.